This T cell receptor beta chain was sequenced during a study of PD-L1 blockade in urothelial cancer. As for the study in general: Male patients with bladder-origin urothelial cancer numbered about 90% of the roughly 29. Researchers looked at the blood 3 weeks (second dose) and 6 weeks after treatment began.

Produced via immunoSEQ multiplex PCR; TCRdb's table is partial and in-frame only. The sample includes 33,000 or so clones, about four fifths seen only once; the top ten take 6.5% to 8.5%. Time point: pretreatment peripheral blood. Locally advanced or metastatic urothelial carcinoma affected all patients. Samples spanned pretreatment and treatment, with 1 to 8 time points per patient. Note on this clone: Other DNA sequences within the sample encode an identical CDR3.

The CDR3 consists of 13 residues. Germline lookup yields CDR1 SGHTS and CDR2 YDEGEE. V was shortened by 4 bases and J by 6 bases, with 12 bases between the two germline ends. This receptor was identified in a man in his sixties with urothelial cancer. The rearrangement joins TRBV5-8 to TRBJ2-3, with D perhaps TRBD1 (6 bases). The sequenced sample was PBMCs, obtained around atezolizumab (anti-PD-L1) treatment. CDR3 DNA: TGTGCCAGCAGCCTTGGGGGCGAGGATACGCAGTATTTT. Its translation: CASSLGGEDTQYF.